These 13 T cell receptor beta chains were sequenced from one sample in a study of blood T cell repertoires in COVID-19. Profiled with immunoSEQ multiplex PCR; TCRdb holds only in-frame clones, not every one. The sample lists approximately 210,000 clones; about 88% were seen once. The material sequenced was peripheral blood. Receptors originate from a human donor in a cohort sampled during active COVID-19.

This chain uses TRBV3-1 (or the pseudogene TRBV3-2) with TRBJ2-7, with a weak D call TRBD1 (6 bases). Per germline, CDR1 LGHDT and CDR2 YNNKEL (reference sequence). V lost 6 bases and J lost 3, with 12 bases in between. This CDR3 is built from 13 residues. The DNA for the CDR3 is TGTGCCAGCAGTCCAGCAGGGGACTACGAGCAGTACTTC. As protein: CASSPAGDYEQYF.

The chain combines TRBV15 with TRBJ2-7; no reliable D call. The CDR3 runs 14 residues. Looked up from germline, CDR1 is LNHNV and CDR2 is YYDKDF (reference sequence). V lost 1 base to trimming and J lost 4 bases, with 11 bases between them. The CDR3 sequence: CATSRGPPPYEQYF. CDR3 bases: TGTGCCACCAGCAGAGGGCCCCCCCCTTACGAGCAGTACTTC.

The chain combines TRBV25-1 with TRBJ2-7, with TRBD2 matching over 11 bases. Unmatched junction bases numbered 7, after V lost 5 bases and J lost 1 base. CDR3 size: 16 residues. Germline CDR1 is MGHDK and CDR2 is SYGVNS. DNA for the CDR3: TGTGCCAGCAGTAGCGGGCGGACTAGCGGGTCCTACGAGCAGTACTTC. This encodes CASSSGRTSGSYEQYF.

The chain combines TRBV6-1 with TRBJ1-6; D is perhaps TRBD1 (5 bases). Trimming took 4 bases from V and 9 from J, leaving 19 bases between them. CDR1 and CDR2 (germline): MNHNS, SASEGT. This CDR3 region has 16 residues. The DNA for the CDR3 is TGTGCCAGCAGTGGAACCCCGCCGGACAATAGTTCACCCCTCCACTTT. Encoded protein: CASSGTPPDNSSPLHF.

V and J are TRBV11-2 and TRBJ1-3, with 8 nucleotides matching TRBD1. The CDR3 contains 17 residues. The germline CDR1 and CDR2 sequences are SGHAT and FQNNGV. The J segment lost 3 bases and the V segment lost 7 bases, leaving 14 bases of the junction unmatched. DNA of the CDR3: TGTGCCAGCAACGACAGGGGTCTTCCTTCCAGTGGAAACACCATATATTTT. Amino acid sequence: CASNDRGLPSSGNTIYF.

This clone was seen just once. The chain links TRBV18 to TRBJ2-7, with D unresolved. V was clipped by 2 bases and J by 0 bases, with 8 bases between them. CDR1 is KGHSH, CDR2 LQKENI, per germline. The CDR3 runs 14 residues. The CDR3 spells CASSPTRSSYEQYF. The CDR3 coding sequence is TGTGCCAGCTCACCAACAAGAAGCTCCTACGAGCAGTACTTC. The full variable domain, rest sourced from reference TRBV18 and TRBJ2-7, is NAGVMQNPRHLVRRRGQEARLRCSPMKGHSHVYWYRQLPEEGLKFMVYLQKENIIDESGMPKERFSAEFPKEGPSILRIQQVVRGDSAAYFCASSPTRSSYEQYFGPGTRLTVT.

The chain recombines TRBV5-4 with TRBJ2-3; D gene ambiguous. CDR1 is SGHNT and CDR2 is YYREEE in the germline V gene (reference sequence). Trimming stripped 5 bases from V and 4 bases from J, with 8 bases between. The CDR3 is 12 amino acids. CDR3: CASRYEADTQYF. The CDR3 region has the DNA TGTGCCAGCAGGTACGAGGCAGATACGCAGTATTTT. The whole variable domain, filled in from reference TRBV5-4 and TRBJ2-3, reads ETGVTQSPTHLIKTRGQQVTLRCSSQSGHNTVSWYQQALGQGPQFIFQYYREEENGRGNFPPRFSGLQFPNYSSELNVNALELDDSALYLCASRYEADTQYFGPGTRLTVL.

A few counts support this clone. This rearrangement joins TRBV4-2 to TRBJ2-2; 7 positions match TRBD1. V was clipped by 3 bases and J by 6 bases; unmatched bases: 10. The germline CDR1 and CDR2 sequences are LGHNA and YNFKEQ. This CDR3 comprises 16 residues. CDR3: CASSQRDSAGAGELFF. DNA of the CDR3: TGTGCCAGCAGCCAGAGGGACAGCGCCGGGGCCGGGGAGCTGTTTTTT.

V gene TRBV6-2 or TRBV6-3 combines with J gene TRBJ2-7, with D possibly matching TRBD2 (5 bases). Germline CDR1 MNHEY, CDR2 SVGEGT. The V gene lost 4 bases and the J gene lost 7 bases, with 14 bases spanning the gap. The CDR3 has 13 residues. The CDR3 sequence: CASSSGEIREQYF. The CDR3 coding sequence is TGTGCCAGCAGTTCCGGGGAAATAAGGGAGCAGTACTTC.

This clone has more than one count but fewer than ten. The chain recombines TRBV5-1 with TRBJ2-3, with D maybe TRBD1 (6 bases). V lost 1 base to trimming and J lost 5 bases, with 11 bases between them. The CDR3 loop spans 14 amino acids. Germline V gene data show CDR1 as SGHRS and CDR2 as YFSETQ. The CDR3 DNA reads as TGCGCCAGCAGCTTGACCGGACAGAAAGATACGCAGTATTTT. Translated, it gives CASSLTGQKDTQYF.

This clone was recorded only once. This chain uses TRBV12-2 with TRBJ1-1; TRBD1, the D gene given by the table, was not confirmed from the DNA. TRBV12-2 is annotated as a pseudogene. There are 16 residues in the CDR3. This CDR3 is CASRLEFSGAPTEAFF. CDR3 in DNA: TGTGCAAGTCGCTTAGAATTTAGTGGGGCGCCGACTGAAGCTTTCTTT.

Here the CDR3 reads CASRLGGGQGKGYTF. CDR3 bases: TGTGCCAGCAGACTGGGCGGGGGACAGGGGAAGGGCTACACCTTC. This chain joins TRBV2 and TRBJ1-2, with TRBD1 matching 10 bases. CDR3 length: 15 amino acids. Germline values: CDR1 SNHLY, CDR2 FYNNEI. Germline trimming cut 6 bases from V and 8 bases from J; bases unmatched to any gene: 12.

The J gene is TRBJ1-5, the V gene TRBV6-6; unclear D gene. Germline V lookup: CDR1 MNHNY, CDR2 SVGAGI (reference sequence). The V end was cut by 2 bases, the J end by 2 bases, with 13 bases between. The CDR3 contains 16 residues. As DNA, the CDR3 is TGTGCCAGCAGTTACCCCGACGCGGTTGGCAATCAGCCCCAGCATTTT. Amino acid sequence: CASSYPDAVGNQPQHF.